One sample yielded the 7 T cell receptor beta chains listed below, sequenced in a study of cytomegalovirus exposure and HLA in healthy donors. 60 Vbeta and 13 Jbeta primers were used in PCR. Generated by immunoSEQ multiplex PCR, the TCRdb table keeps only in-frame clones and is missing some. The sample holds about 41,000 clones; 81% are singletons and the top ten take 2.7%. The sample taken for sequencing was PBMCs. Every receptor here comes from a man aged 50-59 years in good health and CMV-seronegative.

The rearrangement uses TRBV29-1 and TRBJ2-3; tentative D call: TRBD2 (6 bases). Germline lookup yields CDR1 SQVTM and CDR2 ANQGSEA. Trimming cost V 6 bases and J 1 base, with 17 bases left between them. This CDR3 is 15 amino acids long. The CDR3 protein is CSVSSALPRTDTQYF. The CDR3 DNA reads TGCAGCGTCTCTAGCGCCCTACCCCGCACAGATACGCAGTATTTT.

The V gene is TRBV28, the J gene TRBJ2-5, with TRBD2 matching 8 bases. The J segment lost 5 bases and the V segment lost 6 bases, leaving 8 bases of the junction unmatched. CDR1 and CDR2 from the germline V gene are MDHEN and SYDVKM. The CDR3 contains 14 residues. CDR3 sequence: CASSLSGSGETQYF. The CDR3 nucleotides are TGTGCCAGCAGCTTGAGCGGGAGCGGGGAGACCCAGTACTTC.

Written as DNA, the CDR3 is TGTGCCAGCAGCTTTCAATTCCTACAGAGCAATGAGCAGTTCTTC. Its protein is CASSFQFLQSNEQFF. The rearrangement links TRBV7-2 to TRBJ2-1, with D unclear. The CDR3 has 15 residues. Trimming left V 3 bases short and J 6 bases short, with 15 bases between. In germline, CDR1 is SGHTA, CDR2 FQGNSA.

The chain has TRBV25-1 and TRBJ2-1; D might be TRBD1 (6 bases). Trimming stripped 9 bases from V and 8 bases from J, with 14 bases between. The CDR3 runs 12 residues. Germline CDR1 MGHDK, CDR2 SYGVNS. CDR3: CASRQAWDEQFF. The CDR3 bases are TGTGCCAGTAGACAGGCTTGGGATGAGCAGTTCTTC.

This clone was seen just once. The J gene is TRBJ2-5, the V gene TRBV19, with D tentatively TRBD1 (5 bases). Germline V CDR1 and CDR2: LNHDA, SQIVND (reference sequence). The V gene lost 5 bases and the J gene lost 2 bases, with 18 bases spanning the gap. The CDR3 loop spans 16 amino acids. The CDR3 loop is CASSGQTMGRQETQYF. CDR3 sequence (DNA): TGTGCCAGTAGTGGACAAACCATGGGTCGGCAAGAGACCCAGTACTTC.

The V and J genes are TRBV9 and TRBJ2-1; D is uncertain. Deletions cut 0 bases from V and 4 bases from J, with 8 bases between. CDR1 SGDLS and CDR2 YYNGEE come from the germline V gene. The CDR3 has 14 residues. Here the CDR3 DNA reads TGTGCCAGCAGCGTAGAGAGCGTGTACAATGAGCAGTTCTTC. Protein product: CASSVESVYNEQFF.

The rearrangement joins TRBV5-1 to TRBJ2-5, with D perhaps matching TRBD2 (6 bases). V lost 1 base and J 4 bases, leaving 8 bases between the germline ends. Looked up from germline, CDR1 is SGHRS and CDR2 is YFSETQ. The CDR3 extends over 13 amino acids. The CDR3 loop is CASSLMGGETQYF. CDR3 in DNA: TGCGCCAGCAGCTTGATGGGGGGAGAGACCCAGTACTTC.